This T cell receptor (beta chain) is drawn from a study of blood T cell repertoires in COVID-19. Here immunoSEQ multiplex PCR was the method, and the copy in TCRdb shows in-frame clones only, minus some. The sample yields around 300,000 clones, about 88% seen once. Looked up from germline, CDR1 is SQVTM and CDR2 is ANQGSEA. V dropped 0 bases and J dropped 2 bases, with 10 bases sitting between them. The CDR3 runs to 14 residues. Enrolment of Seattle patients took place during active infection, and they were followed longitudinally. V and J are TRBV29-1 and TRBJ1-1; the D is unclear. The receptor was isolated from a woman between 70 and 85 years old with COVID-19, enrolled during active disease. Sequencing used peripheral blood. The CDR3 is CSVEELGRNTEAFF. In nucleotides, the CDR3 is TGCAGCGTTGAAGAACTAGGGCGTAACACTGAAGCTTTCTTT.